This TCR beta chain was captured in a study of blood T cell repertoires in COVID-19. Germline CDR1 reads GTSNPN; CDR2 reads SVGIG (reference sequence). V lost 3 bases and J 2 bases, leaving 13 bases between the germline ends. CDR3 length: 14 amino acids. Measured with immunoSEQ multiplex PCR; TCRdb has only the in-frame clones, and not every one. The repertoire consists of hundreds of thousands of clones, with 88% occurring once and the leading ten covering over 9.5%. Sequenced input: peripheral blood. The clonotype comes from a woman aged 50 to 65 with COVID-19, enrolled during active disease. This chain uses TRBV30 with TRBJ1-2; D ambiguous. The CDR3 nucleotides read TGTGCCTGGAGCCGAGCCCGGGGAAACTATGGCTACACCTTC. Encoded protein: CAWSRARGNYGYTF.